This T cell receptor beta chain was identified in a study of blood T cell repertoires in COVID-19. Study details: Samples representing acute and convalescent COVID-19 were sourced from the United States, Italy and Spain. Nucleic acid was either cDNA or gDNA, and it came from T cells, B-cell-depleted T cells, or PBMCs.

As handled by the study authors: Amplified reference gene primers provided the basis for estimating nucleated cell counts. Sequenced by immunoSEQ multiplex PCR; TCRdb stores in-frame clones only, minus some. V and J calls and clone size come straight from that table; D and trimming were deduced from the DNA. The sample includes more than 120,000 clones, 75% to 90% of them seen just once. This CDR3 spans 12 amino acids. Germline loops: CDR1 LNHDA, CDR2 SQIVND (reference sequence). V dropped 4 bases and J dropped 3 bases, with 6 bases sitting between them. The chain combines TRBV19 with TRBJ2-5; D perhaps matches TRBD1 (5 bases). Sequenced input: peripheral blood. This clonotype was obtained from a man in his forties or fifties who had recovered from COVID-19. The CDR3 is CASSSREETQYF. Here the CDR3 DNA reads TGTGCCAGTAGTAGCAGGGAAGAGACCCAGTACTTC.